The clone carrying this TCR beta chain was seen only a few times. The antigen is undetermined. Libraries of TCR beta came from quantitative 5'-RACE with molecular barcodes. TCRdb re-called the 5' RACE reads through MiXCR, storing one row per CDR3 protein. The profile covers just under 550,000 distinct CDR3 sequences, with over 9.5% appearing a single time and 6.5% to 7% taken by the ten largest. The data were taken from a study of CD8 T cells in ankylosing spondylitis. Study-wide points: CD8+ cells made up the disease-linked clones, which were relatively rare in peripheral blood. The clones that were linked to disease were reported to be significantly enriched in matched synovial fluid samples from ankylosing spondylitis patients. Several highly homologous variants formed a TCR beta motif that appeared characteristic of ankylosing spondylitis blood.

The germline CDR1 and CDR2 sequences are SGHVS and FQNEAQ. The CDR3 consists of 17 residues. V shed 6 bases, J shed 5 bases, and the junction held 12 bases outside the gene matches. This sequence originates from a male donor with ankylosing spondylitis. The rearrangement links TRBV7-8 to TRBJ2-2, with 10 bases lining up with TRBD2. Source material: blood, either unsorted or a sorted T cell fraction (not recorded which). CDR3 sequence (DNA): TGTGCCAGCAGACCGACTAGCGGGCCCTGGGGGACCGGGGAGCTGTTTTTT. It codes for CASRPTSGPWGTGELFF. The entire variable domain, with the rest obtained from reference TRBV7-8 and TRBJ2-2, is as follows: GAGVSQSPRYKVAKRGQDVALRCDPISGHVSLFWYQQALGQGPEFLTYFQNEAQLDKSGLPSDRFFAERPEGSVSTLKIQRTQQEDSAVYLCASRPTSGPWGTGELFFGEGSRLTVL.